This is a list of T cell receptor beta chains from one sample in a study of shared clonotypes between healthy human individuals. Assay used: immunoSEQ multiplex PCR; TCRdb lists only in-frame clones, some missing. The sample records some 630,000 clones, roughly 96% being singletons. The sequencing sample was made of naive CD8+ T cells sorted from blood. The receptors here all came from a woman in her twenties or thirties in good health. The CDR3 runs from the conserved cysteine through the conserved F or W. D genes are given only for firm matches. Size tells how often a clone was seen (once, few, many) or the class of an expanded clone, and some rows leave it out.

j_gene	v_gene	d_gene	len	abundance	CDR3nt	CDR3aa
TRBJ2-3	TRBV6-5	TRBD2	13	NA	TGTGCCAGCAGTTCTAGCGGGGGAGACACGCAGTATTTT	CASSSSGGDTQYF
TRBJ2-5	TRBV2	NA	14	NA	TGTGCCAGCGTGATCAGGGGTACGATAGAGACCCAGTACTTC	CASVIRGTIETQYF
TRBJ2-7	TRBV28	NA	11	NA	TGTGCCAGCAGTTTTGAGGACGAGCAGTACTTC	CASSFEDEQYF
TRBJ2-1	TRBV6-1	NA	12	NA	TGTGCCAGCAGGGGACGGCCCGGAGAGCAGTTCTTC	CASRGRPGEQFF
TRBJ1-1	TRBV10-3	NA	16	NA	TGTGCCATCAGTGAATATCCGGAAGTACGGAACACTGAAGCTTTCTTT	CAISEYPEVRNTEAFF
TRBJ2-1	TRBV14	NA	16	NA	TGTGCCAGCAGCCAAGAATGGCTAGCTGGCGAAAATGAGCAGTTCTTC	CASSQEWLAGENEQFF
TRBJ2-1	TRBV27	NA	11	once	TGTGCCAGCAGTTCGATACATGAGCAGTTCTTC	CASSSIHEQFF
TRBJ2-7	TRBV13	NA	14	NA	TGTGCCAGCAGCCCCGGACTTATACCCTACGAGCAGTACTTC	CASSPGLIPYEQYF
TRBJ2-1	TRBV7-9	NA	14	NA	TGTGCCAGCAGCTTAGTCCGCGGATACAATGAGCAGTTCTTC	CASSLVRGYNEQFF
TRBJ1-1	TRBV27	NA	14	NA	TGTGCCAGCAGTTTAATGGGGGCTAACACTGAAGCTTTCTTT	CASSLMGANTEAFF
TRBJ2-7	TRBV6-1	NA	13	NA	TGTGCCAGCGCCAACGGGGTTTCATGCGAGCAGTACTTC	CASANGVSCEQYF
TRBJ1-2	TRBV28	NA	15	NA	TGTGCCAGCAGTTGGCCGGGACAAGCTAACTATGGCTACACCTTC	CASSWPGQANYGYTF
TRBJ1-2	TRBV27	NA	14	NA	TGTGCCAGCAGTTTATCCGTGTACAACTATGGCTACACCTTC	CASSLSVYNYGYTF
TRBJ2-5	TRBV27	TRBD2	16	NA	TGTGCCAGCAGTCCCCGCCCTAGCGGGAGGAAGGAGACCCAGTACTTC	CASSPRPSGRKETQYF
TRBJ2-5	TRBV28	TRBD2	16	NA	TGTGCCAGCAGTTTCTCGGGGGAGGGATGGGAAGAGACCCAGTACTTC	CASSFSGEGWEETQYF
TRBJ2-1	TRBV28	NA	12	NA	TGTGCCAGCAGTTTACAGGGGCCTGAGCAGTTCTTC	CASSLQGPEQFF
TRBJ2-7	TRBV27	NA	17	NA	TGTGCCAGCAGTTCCCTTAGGGGGAGGGGGGGGGAGGACGAGCAGTACTTC	CASSSLRGRGGEDEQYF
TRBJ1-1	TRBV11-2	NA	11	NA	TGTGCCAGCAGCTTAGGGGCTGAAGCTTTCTTT	CASSLGAEAFF
TRBJ2-5	TRBV5-1	TRBD2	16	NA	TGCGCCAGCAGCTTGGCCGCTAGCGGGAGTTGGGAGACCCAGTACTTC	CASSLAASGSWETQYF
TRBJ1-2	TRBV7-9	NA	14	NA	TGTGCCAGCAGCAGGACTACGGCAAACTATGGCTACACCTTC	CASSRTTANYGYTF
TRBJ2-5	TRBV27	NA	14	NA	TGTGCCAGCAGTTTATTGAGGGGGCAAGAGACCCAGTACTTC	CASSLLRGQETQYF
TRBJ2-6	TRBV4-1	NA	14	NA	TGCGCCAGCAGCCGCAGCTCTGGGGCCAACGTCCTGACTTTC	CASSRSSGANVLTF
TRBJ2-7	TRBV28	TRBD1	12	NA	TGTGCCAGCAGCGACAGGGGCTACGAGCAGTACTTC	CASSDRGYEQYF
TRBJ2-2	TRBV4-1	NA	15	NA	TGCGCCAGCAGCCAAGAACGGGGTAACACCGGGGAGCTGTTTTTT	CASSQERGNTGELFF